Listed below are T cell receptor beta chains from one sample, sequenced in a study of blood T cell repertoires in COVID-19. The assay was immunoSEQ multiplex PCR, and TCRdb's table has in-frame clones only and misses some. The profile shows more than 250,000 clones, almost 90% of them singletons. What was sequenced was PBMCs or T cells enriched from blood (not recorded which). These receptors came from a woman between 18 and 30 years old with acute COVID-19. The conserved cysteine and the conserved F or W are not part of the CDR3 here.

J gene,V gene,CDR3 protein
TRBJ2-4,TRBV11-2,ASSLFAGVDSKNIQY
TRBJ1-6,TRBV7-9,ASSFTGPGEPLH
TRBJ2-7,TRBV25-1,ASSDLAGVYEQY
TRBJ1-1,TRBV4-2,ASSQELRQGSRNTEAF
TRBJ2-7,TRBV7-2,ASSLSASGAYEQY
TRBJ2-3,TRBV29-1,SVLLAGEPTDTQY
TRBJ2-2,TRBV11-2,ASSQVRLTLNTGELF
TRBJ2-4,TRBV20-1,SAGGYIQY
TRBJ1-2,TRBV20-1,SARPGPT
TRBJ1-1,TRBV6-4,ASSYNLNTEAF
TRBJ1-2,TRBV12-3/TRBV12-4,ASSRTESYGYT
TRBJ2-3,TRBV13,ASSQPMGLAGASTQY
TRBJ2-7,TRBV6-5,ASSSTTGGLGEQY
TRBJ2-1,TRBV10-2,ASTATSGLYNEQF
TRBJ1-1,TRBV5-6,ASSFETMNTEAF
TRBJ2-7,TRBV6-2/TRBV6-3,ASSPPGGTYEQY
TRBJ2-7,TRBV20-1,SASGNDEQY
TRBJ2-3,TRBV7-2,ASSLERGGTSGRTDTQY
TRBJ1-1,TRBV15,ATYNGGDGVNTEAF
TRBJ1-5,TRBV5-5,ASSPVWASKSNQPQH
TRBJ2-3,TRBV10-3,AISERVTDTQY
TRBJ2-7,TRBV4-1,ASSQDQGDSYEQY
TRBJ2-7,TRBV5-1,ASSAQQGARGEQY
TRBJ2-4,TRBV29-1,SVAHTVAKNIQY
TRBJ2-3,TRBV4-1,ASSGATGVGDTQY
TRBJ1-5,TRBV28,ASSFTGKGGQPQH
TRBJ1-2,TRBV7-9,ASSLARQGALGYT
TRBJ1-1,TRBV5-1,ASRLLGPGSTEAF
TRBJ1-2,TRBV3-1/TRBV3-2,ASSAGQTNYGYT
TRBJ1-2,TRBV4-3,ASSHDRGLSGYGYT
TRBJ2-1,TRBV10-3,AISSGTSGDYNEQF
TRBJ2-7,TRBV6-1,ASRGQTYEQY
TRBJ1-2,TRBV20-1,SASRLRDRGYT
TRBJ2-3,TRBV2,ASSRLADTDTQY
TRBJ1-1,TRBV5-4,ASSLGDRGNWNTEAF
TRBJ2-7,TRBV7-2,ASSPEGRGRAYEQY
TRBJ2-1,TRBV9,ASSVLVDFSYNEQF
TRBJ1-1,TRBV18,ASSRTGNTEAF
TRBJ2-2,TRBV5-1,ASSFNPQGNIANTGELF
TRBJ1-6,TRBV5-6,ASSLIDNSPLH
TRBJ2-2,TRBV18,ASSPPSPENTGELF
TRBJ1-2,TRBV6-5,ATKGQPTYGYT
TRBJ1-2,TRBV27,ASSLKQGTIYGYT